This TCR beta chain was documented in a study of regulatory T cells in long-lasting Graves disease. Germline values: CDR1 SGHTA, CDR2 FQGNSA. This CDR3 is 16 amino acids long. The time point was: newly diagnosed GD, antithyroid drugs for less than 3 months. PBMC RNA was the source of the TCR library. Through Arm-PCR of CDR3 regions and iRepertoire HTBI primers, TCR beta libraries were built. TCRdb ran MiXCR on the multiplex PCR reads and lists one entry per CDR3 protein. This sample has roughly 520,000 distinct CDR3 sequences, with 9.5% to 15% found just once. A single count supports this clonotype. Relative to the germline gene, one junction end is altered; a read error may explain this. The sample was also reused in another study, on T cells in Graves' hyperthyroidism and ophthalmopathy.

The chain uses TRBV7-2 and TRBJ2-3, with 12 bases fitting TRBD2. Source: peripheral blood mononuclear cells (PBMCs), taken at new diagnosis, from a patient treated with antithyroid drugs. This clonotype was obtained from a woman aged 25 to 39 with Graves disease. CDR3 DNA sequence: TGTGCCAGCAGCCCACTAGGGACTAGCGGGCACAGATACGCAGTATTT. Its translation: CASSPLGTSGHRYAVF.